Each of the 13 T cell receptor beta chains below was sequenced from the same sample in a study of blood T cell repertoires in COVID-19. Produced via immunoSEQ multiplex PCR; TCRdb's table is partial and in-frame only. The top ten clones hold 13% of a sample with about 270,000 clones, about 85% of them seen once. Sequencing was done on a sample of peripheral blood. Receptor source: a human donor in a cohort sampled during active COVID-19.

The chain links TRBV7-9 to TRBJ1-2; D remains ambiguous. Germline V CDR1 and CDR2: SEHNR, FQNEAQ (reference sequence). The CDR3 runs 12 residues. Trimming shortened V by 5 bases and J by 1 base, and 5 bases separated the two germline ends. The CDR3 DNA reads as TGTGCCAGCAGCCAAAATAACTATGGCTACACCTTC. Its translation: CASSQNNYGYTF.

The chain couples TRBV9 to TRBJ2-1, with 10 bases matching TRBD2. The CDR3 has 14 residues. The V gene's germline CDR1 is SGDLS and CDR2 YYNGEE. The V and J ends lost 2 bases and 8 bases, in that order; junction bases with no gene match: 4. CDR3 sequence reads: CASSVTSGNDEQFF. CDR3 DNA sequence: TGTGCCAGCAGCGTTACTAGCGGGAACGATGAGCAGTTCTTC.

The CDR3 sequence: CASSLEGIGELFF. DNA for the CDR3: TGTGCCAGCAGCTTAGAGGGGATCGGGGAGCTGTTTTTT. The V and J genes are TRBV7-2 and TRBJ2-2; a weak D match, TRBD1 (5 bases). CDR1 and CDR2 from the germline V gene are SGHTA and FQGNSA. The CDR3 contains 13 residues. The ends were cut back, 1 base at V and 7 bases at J, with 7 bases in the middle.

The chain is built from TRBV5-1 and TRBJ2-7; D remains ambiguous. The CDR3 runs 13 residues. The germline V gene encodes CDR1 SGHRS and CDR2 YFSETQ. V was trimmed by 1 base and J by 5 bases, leaving 10 bases between them. In DNA form, the CDR3 reads TGCGCCAGCAGCTTGTTCGTGGAGCACGAGCAGTACTTC. Its translation is CASSLFVEHEQYF.

This sequence joins TRBV3-1 (or the pseudogene TRBV3-2) and TRBJ2-4; 7 bases are a match to TRBD2. Trimming cost V 1 base and J 8 bases; bases outside gene matches: 11. The CDR3 covers 16 residues. Per germline, CDR1 LGHDT and CDR2 YNNKEL (reference sequence). The CDR3: CASSQGLRLAADIQYF. CDR3 nucleotide sequence: TGTGCCAGCAGCCAAGGACTTCGTCTAGCGGCAGACATTCAGTACTTC.

This sequence joins TRBV6-2 or TRBV6-3 and TRBJ1-6, with 9 bases lining up with TRBD1. J was trimmed by 11 bases and V by 5 bases; bases with no gene match: 4. The CDR3 contains 13 residues. Germline V CDR1 and CDR2: MNHEY, SVGEGT. CDR3 bases: TGTGCCAGCAGTCGGGACAGGGAGACACCCCTCCACTTT. Its protein is CASSRDRETPLHF.

This clone appeared a few times. The rearrangement joins TRBV7-2 to TRBJ2-2; TRBD1 aligns across 9 bases. This CDR3 is 15 amino acids long. Trimming cost V 8 bases and J 2 bases; bases outside gene matches: 6. Germline assignment: CDR1 SGHTA and CDR2 FQGNSA. CDR3 protein: CASSTQGANTGELFF. The CDR3 DNA is TGTGCCAGCTCTACACAGGGGGCTAACACCGGGGAGCTGTTTTTT.

The table lists this clone with a count of one. The chain combines TRBV19 with TRBJ1-1; 7 positions agree with TRBD1. This CDR3 comprises 13 residues. CDR1 is LNHDA, CDR2 SQIVND, per germline (reference sequence). V lost 9 bases and J lost 7; bases outside the gene matches: 11. This chain's CDR3 is CASQMTGFVEAFF. CDR3 sequence (DNA): TGTGCCAGCCAAATGACAGGGTTCGTTGAAGCTTTCTTT.

This clone occurred once. V usage is TRBV28 and J usage is TRBJ1-2, with D possibly TRBD1 on 6 matching bases. The V gene lost 5 bases and the J gene lost 0 bases, with 22 bases spanning the gap. CDR1 is MDHEN and CDR2 is SYDVKM in the germline V gene. This CDR3 comprises 18 residues. CDR3 sequence reads: CASSPPPGQRLANYGYTF. The CDR3 bases are TGTGCCAGCAGTCCGCCCCCCGGACAGCGTCTAGCTAACTATGGCTACACCTTC.

The gene calls are TRBV12-3 or TRBV12-4 and TRBJ2-1; unclear D gene. The CDR3 runs 11 residues. Trimming removed 7 bases at V and 8 bases at J, with 9 bases between. Here the CDR3 DNA reads TGTGCCAGCAAAAAATTCGATGAGCAGTTCTTC. Translation gives CASKKFDEQFF.

The sample holds a few counts of this clone. The CDR3 nucleotides read TGCACGGGCACTAGCGGGGGGGGTAGCACAGATACGCAGTATTTT. Its translation: CTGTSGGGSTDTQYF. This chain uses TRBV29-1 with TRBJ2-3, with 13 nucleotides matching TRBD2. CDR3 size: 15 residues. Germline CDR1 and CDR2: SQVTM and ANQGSEA.

This clone was counted once. This chain links TRBV9 with TRBJ1-2; maybe TRBD1 (6 bases). Trimming cost V 3 bases and J 4 bases, with 13 bases left between them. CDR3 size: 14 residues. Germline CDR1 SGDLS, CDR2 YYNGEE. The CDR3 loop reads CASSARTVTYGYTF. The CDR3 DNA sequence: TGTGCCAGCAGCGCCAGGACAGTAACCTATGGCTACACCTTC.

The chain combines TRBV5-1 with TRBJ2-1, with a tentative D call TRBD1 (5 bases). Germline V CDR1 and CDR2: SGHRS, YFSETQ. V was cut by 4 bases and J by 5 bases, with 13 bases left in between. This CDR3 has 14 amino acids. For the CDR3, the DNA is TGCGCCAGCAGCCCCCTCCAGGGAAACAATGAGCAGTTCTTC. This codes for CASSPLQGNNEQFF.